The rows below give T cell receptor beta chains drawn from one sample of a study of blood T cell repertoires in COVID-19. Sequenced by immunoSEQ multiplex PCR; TCRdb stores in-frame clones only, minus some. The table has tens of thousands of clones, 60% to 85% seen once. Sequencing was done on a sample of peripheral blood. The receptor source for this set is a man aged 25-40 years with COVID-19, enrolled during active disease. Each CDR3 is given with its conserved first and last residue. Each record gives: D gene, J gene, V gene, clone size, CDR3 protein, CDR3 DNA. A D gene is named only where the DNA matches it firmly. Where a row states a size, it is once, few, many or the class of an expanded clone; other rows omit it.

d_call: NA; j_call: TRBJ2-1; v_call: TRBV11-3; clone_size: NA; cdr3_aa: CASSYGQPSYNEQFF; cdr3_nt: TGTGCCAGCAGCTACGGACAACCTTCCTACAATGAGCAGTTCTTC
d_call: NA; j_call: TRBJ1-4; v_call: TRBV6-5; clone_size: NA; cdr3_aa: CASSSHGTGNEKLFF; cdr3_nt: TGTGCCAGCAGTTCCCACGGGACTGGGAATGAAAAACTGTTTTTT
d_call: TRBD1; j_call: TRBJ2-1; v_call: TRBV2; clone_size: NA; cdr3_aa: CASSRPGTGSDYNEQFF; cdr3_nt: TGTGCCAGCAGCCGTCCCGGGACAGGTTCGGACTACAATGAGCAGTTCTTC
d_call: NA; j_call: TRBJ1-1; v_call: TRBV4-3; clone_size: NA; cdr3_aa: CASSVGMNTEAFF; cdr3_nt: TGCGCCAGCAGCGTGGGCATGAACACTGAAGCTTTCTTT
d_call: TRBD2; j_call: TRBJ2-3; v_call: TRBV4-2; clone_size: NA; cdr3_aa: CASSQVLAGGEDTQYF; cdr3_nt: TGTGCCAGCAGCCAAGTTTTAGCGGGAGGGGAGGATACGCAGTATTTT
d_call: NA; j_call: TRBJ2-3; v_call: TRBV10-3; clone_size: NA; cdr3_aa: CAISGGAGTSTDTQYF; cdr3_nt: TGTGCCATCAGTGGAGGGGCGGGAACGAGCACAGATACGCAGTATTTT
d_call: TRBD1; j_call: TRBJ2-2; v_call: TRBV10-3; clone_size: NA; cdr3_aa: CAISKGGAANTGELFF; cdr3_nt: TGTGCCATCAGTAAAGGGGGCGCGGCGAACACCGGGGAGCTGTTTTTT
d_call: NA; j_call: TRBJ1-6; v_call: TRBV11-3; clone_size: NA; cdr3_aa: CASSLGASNSPLHF; cdr3_nt: TGTGCCAGCAGCTTAGGGGCCTCAAATTCACCCCTCCACTTT
d_call: TRBD2; j_call: TRBJ2-2; v_call: TRBV24-1; clone_size: NA; cdr3_aa: CATSDLPGKASGRAYAGELFF; cdr3_nt: TGTGCCACCAGTGATTTGCCCGGTAAGGCTAGCGGGAGGGCCTACGCCGGGGAGCTGTTTTTT
d_call: TRBD1; j_call: TRBJ2-3; v_call: TRBV11-2; clone_size: NA; cdr3_aa: CASSLRLGQGANTDTQYF; cdr3_nt: TGTGCCAGCTCCCTGAGACTGGGACAGGGGGCGAATACAGATACGCAGTATTTT
d_call: NA; j_call: TRBJ2-1; v_call: TRBV27; clone_size: NA; cdr3_aa: CASAMTPTDEQFF; cdr3_nt: TGTGCCAGCGCGATGACCCCGACTGATGAGCAGTTCTTC
d_call: TRBD1; j_call: TRBJ1-2; v_call: TRBV19; clone_size: NA; cdr3_aa: CASSSDRGRGGYTF; cdr3_nt: TGTGCCAGTAGCTCAGACAGGGGGCGCGGTGGCTACACCTTC
d_call: TRBD1; j_call: TRBJ1-2; v_call: TRBV11-3; clone_size: once; cdr3_aa: CASTGTGVYGYTF; cdr3_nt: TGTGCCAGCACCGGGACAGGGGTCTATGGCTACACCTTC
d_call: NA; j_call: TRBJ2-5; v_call: TRBV30; clone_size: NA; cdr3_aa: CAWSKGEETQYF; cdr3_nt: TGTGCCTGGAGCAAAGGGGAAGAGACCCAGTACTTC
d_call: TRBD2; j_call: TRBJ2-7; v_call: TRBV5-6; clone_size: NA; cdr3_aa: CASSPLAGARYEQYF; cdr3_nt: TGTGCCAGCAGCCCTCTAGCGGGGGCCCGCTACGAGCAGTACTTC
d_call: NA; j_call: TRBJ2-1; v_call: TRBV18; clone_size: NA; cdr3_aa: CASSPFDLSADNEQFF; cdr3_nt: TGTGCCAGCTCACCATTCGACCTCTCAGCGGACAATGAGCAGTTCTTC
d_call: NA; j_call: TRBJ2-3; v_call: TRBV9; clone_size: few; cdr3_aa: CASSVGIGGPSTDTQYF; cdr3_nt: TGTGCCAGCAGCGTAGGGATCGGAGGTCCTAGCACAGATACGCAGTATTTT
d_call: NA; j_call: TRBJ2-7; v_call: TRBV2; clone_size: once; cdr3_aa: CASSGLAEQGEQYF; cdr3_nt: TGTGCCAGCAGTGGACTAGCTGAACAGGGCGAGCAGTACTTC
d_call: NA; j_call: TRBJ1-1; v_call: TRBV4-2; clone_size: few; cdr3_aa: CASSQESRVNTEAFF; cdr3_nt: TGTGCCAGCAGCCAAGAGTCCAGGGTGAACACTGAAGCTTTCTTT
d_call: TRBD2; j_call: TRBJ2-1; v_call: TRBV28; clone_size: NA; cdr3_aa: CASRRGTSGDNEQFF; cdr3_nt: TGTGCCAGCAGGAGAGGGACTAGCGGAGACAATGAGCAGTTCTTC
d_call: NA; j_call: TRBJ1-5; v_call: TRBV30; clone_size: NA; cdr3_aa: CAWASLGGNQPQHF; cdr3_nt: TGTGCCTGGGCGAGCCTAGGGGGAAACCAGCCCCAGCATTTT
d_call: NA; j_call: TRBJ1-5; v_call: TRBV28; clone_size: NA; cdr3_aa: CASSFMNGQPQHF; cdr3_nt: TGTGCCAGCAGTTTTATGAACGGGCAGCCCCAGCATTTT
d_call: TRBD1; j_call: TRBJ2-1; v_call: TRBV19; clone_size: once; cdr3_aa: CASSRGSGQERNEQFF; cdr3_nt: TGTGCCAGTAGTAGGGGTTCGGGACAGGAACGCAATGAGCAGTTCTTC
d_call: NA; j_call: TRBJ1-1; v_call: TRBV6-2/TRBV6-3; clone_size: NA; cdr3_aa: CASSYSPTGTEAFF; cdr3_nt: TGTGCCAGCAGTTACTCCCCGACAGGAACTGAAGCTTTCTTT
d_call: TRBD1; j_call: TRBJ2-5; v_call: TRBV24-1; clone_size: NA; cdr3_aa: CATSDLRIRGETQYF; cdr3_nt: TGTGCCACCAGTGATTTGAGAATCAGGGGGGAGACCCAGTACTTC
d_call: NA; j_call: TRBJ2-3; v_call: TRBV5-4; clone_size: NA; cdr3_aa: CASGSESDTQYF; cdr3_nt: TGTGCCAGCGGGAGTGAATCAGATACGCAGTATTTT
d_call: NA; j_call: TRBJ1-2; v_call: TRBV27; clone_size: NA; cdr3_aa: CASSSGARNGYTF; cdr3_nt: TGTGCCAGCAGCTCAGGGGCGCGGAATGGCTACACCTTC
d_call: NA; j_call: TRBJ2-7; v_call: TRBV29-1; clone_size: NA; cdr3_aa: CSAGGGRYEQYF; cdr3_nt: TGCAGCGCCGGAGGCGGACGGTACGAGCAGTACTTC
d_call: TRBD1; j_call: TRBJ2-7; v_call: TRBV18; clone_size: NA; cdr3_aa: CASSQAEVTGGYEQYF; cdr3_nt: TGTGCCAGCTCCCAAGCGGAGGTGACAGGGGGCTACGAGCAGTACTTC
d_call: NA; j_call: TRBJ1-5; v_call: TRBV6-1; clone_size: NA; cdr3_aa: CASSERQDALWGNQPQHF; cdr3_nt: TGTGCCAGCAGTGAAAGACAGGACGCGCTTTGGGGCAATCAGCCCCAGCATTTT
d_call: TRBD2; j_call: TRBJ2-7; v_call: TRBV24-1; clone_size: NA; cdr3_aa: CATSDPRTSGFEQYF; cdr3_nt: TGTGCCACCAGTGACCCCCGGACTAGCGGGTTCGAGCAGTACTTC
d_call: TRBD1; j_call: TRBJ2-7; v_call: TRBV5-6; clone_size: NA; cdr3_aa: CASSPRGRDEQYF; cdr3_nt: TGTGCCAGCAGCCCCAGGGGGCGGGACGAGCAGTACTTC
d_call: TRBD1; j_call: TRBJ1-5; v_call: TRBV18; clone_size: NA; cdr3_aa: CASSPSPPRQGSGQPQHF; cdr3_nt: TGTGCCAGCTCACCATCGCCCCCTAGACAGGGCTCAGGACAGCCCCAGCATTTT
d_call: TRBD1; j_call: TRBJ1-5; v_call: TRBV30; clone_size: few; cdr3_aa: CAWSGQGDQPQHF; cdr3_nt: TGTGCCTGGAGCGGACAGGGAGATCAGCCCCAGCATTTT
d_call: NA; j_call: TRBJ1-2; v_call: TRBV29-1; clone_size: medium-sized; cdr3_aa: CSAVQETVRGYTF; cdr3_nt: TGCAGCGCGGTCCAGGAAACCGTTAGGGGCTACACCTTC
d_call: NA; j_call: TRBJ2-2; v_call: TRBV24-1; clone_size: NA; cdr3_aa: CATEGEGSRELFF; cdr3_nt: TGTGCCACAGAGGGGGAGGGCTCGCGGGAGCTGTTTTTT
d_call: TRBD2; j_call: TRBJ2-3; v_call: TRBV5-1; clone_size: NA; cdr3_aa: CASSWTSGRDTQYF; cdr3_nt: TGCGCCAGCAGCTGGACTAGCGGGAGGGATACGCAGTATTTT
d_call: TRBD1; j_call: TRBJ1-1; v_call: TRBV19; clone_size: NA; cdr3_aa: CASSIQGATEAFF; cdr3_nt: TGTGCCAGTAGTATTCAGGGGGCCACTGAAGCTTTCTTT
d_call: NA; j_call: TRBJ1-4; v_call: TRBV5-8; clone_size: NA; cdr3_aa: CASRYQGSGEKLFF; cdr3_nt: TGTGCCAGCAGGTACCAAGGTAGCGGTGAAAAACTGTTTTTT
d_call: TRBD2; j_call: TRBJ2-3; v_call: TRBV4-1; clone_size: NA; cdr3_aa: CASRGGPGLERNTQYF; cdr3_nt: TGCGCCAGCAGAGGCGGGCCGGGACTAGAGAGAAATACGCAGTATTTT
d_call: TRBD1; j_call: TRBJ2-1; v_call: TRBV28; clone_size: once; cdr3_aa: CASSPRDRTYNEQFF; cdr3_nt: TGTGCCAGCAGTCCCCGGGACAGAACCTACAATGAGCAGTTCTTC
d_call: NA; j_call: TRBJ1-4; v_call: TRBV2; clone_size: once; cdr3_aa: CASVGTPHNEKLFF; cdr3_nt: TGTGCCAGCGTCGGGACACCACATAATGAAAAACTGTTTTTT
d_call: NA; j_call: TRBJ2-7; v_call: TRBV7-2; clone_size: NA; cdr3_aa: CASSLGTANYEQYF; cdr3_nt: TGTGCCAGCAGCTTAGGGACAGCTAATTACGAGCAGTACTTC